This T cell receptor beta chain was found in a study of T cells in Graves' hyperthyroidism and ophthalmopathy. Study conclusions and caveats: Classification by a 13 V-J model distinguished ophthalmopathy from stable hyperthyroidism.

This clonotype was counted at least ten times. Its antigen is unidentified. Uncontrolled infections, other autoimmune diseases, pregnancy or lactation led to exclusion of patients. Clinicians diagnosed patients from clinical symptoms, serum thyroxine and TRAb, thyroid ultrasound and orbital computed tomography. Amplification targeted TCR beta CDR3 regions from RNA transcripts. First-round RT-PCR of the TCR CDR3 relied on the HTBI primer set. TCRdb recomputed calls from the multiplex PCR reads with MiXCR, one row per CDR3 protein. There are about 400,000 distinct CDR3 sequences in the sample; 11% to 15% occur only once, and 25% to 30% lies in the top ten. The sequenced sample consisted of blood. The receptor's source is a man over 45 with Graves' ophthalmopathy.

In DNA, the CDR3 is TGTGCCAGCAGCTCCTACACCCGTAAGGAGCAGTACTTC. This gives the protein CASSSYTRKEQYF. This chain joins TRBV7-8 and TRBJ2-7; D is uncertain. Germline-derived CDR1 and CDR2 are SGHVS and FQNEAQ. The germline V and J ends were trimmed by 4 bases and 7 bases, with 14 bases remaining between them. This CDR3 spans 13 amino acids.